This T cell receptor (beta chain) was documented in a study of T cell changes during pregnancy in multiple sclerosis (dated by TCRdb to between 2018 and 2020). Study-wide context: In women with multiple sclerosis, the researchers looked at how the T cell repertoire shifted as pregnancy progressed.

The library was obtained by the immunoSEQ multiplex PCR assay. TCRdb took over this immuneACCESS table, retaining in-frame rearrangements with V and J assigned. Such tables are incomplete; in checked studies, under half of the missing clones stem from an unresolved V gene, and the remainder is unexplained. This sample holds tens of thousands of clones; approximately 91% were observed only once. The ten most abundant clones make up around 1.6% of the sample. For this clone: The antigen this receptor binds is unknown. Per-nucleotide qualities are absent, and no much larger clonotype sits a single base away.

This TCR derives from a female donor with multiple sclerosis, enrolled in a pregnancy study. The source material was peripheral blood, sampled in the first trimester of pregnancy.

Read as DNA, the sequence is TGTGCCACCCTCGGACTAGCGGGCCCCAATGAGCAGTTCTTC. Its coded protein is CATLGLAGPNEQFF. In this chain, TRBV15 is recombined with TRBJ2-1; 11 of the junction bases match TRBD2. The germline V and J ends show losses of 8 bases and 6 bases respectively, and no gene match explains 6 bases of the junction. CDR1 and CDR2 are read off the germline V gene (reference sequence) as LNHNV and YYDKDF. The CDR3 starts with the cysteine, ends with the phenylalanine, and has 14 residues. CDR3 DNA is the only sequence kept; it has 42 bases, read in frame from the first base.